This T cell receptor (beta chain) emerged from a study of cytotoxic CD8 clonotypes in ibrutinib-treated CLL. Study background: Timing of response sample collection was a median around eleven months after treatment start, with a range of 6 to 36.

The protocol was immunoSEQ multiplex PCR, while the TCRdb copy is restricted to in-frame clones and leaves out a portion. Among 250,000 to 350,000 clones listed, 60% to 80% were seen once. Notes on this clone: Its matching antigen is unknown.

Study-wide results and caveats: Pretreatment clonality was elevated relative to age-matched healthy donors and paralleled circulating CD8+ T-cell counts. Clonality showed a rise at ibrutinib response that reversed toward baseline at progression.

The V and J ends lost 2 bases and 3 bases, in that order; junction bases with no gene match: 5. This CDR3 region has 15 residues. In germline, CDR1 is SGHVS, CDR2 FNYEAQ. The chain couples TRBV7-6 to TRBJ2-7; 9 bases are shared with TRBD2. This receptor was identified in a human donor with chronic lymphocytic leukemia. The sample in question was PBMCs, obtained at disease progression, from a patient treated with ibrutinib. The chain's CDR3 is CASSLQPTSGYEQYF. As DNA, the CDR3 is TGTGCCAGCAGCTTACAACCGACTAGCGGCTACGAGCAGTACTTC.